The source of this T cell receptor (beta chain) is a study of T cells after yellow fever vaccination. Overall study findings and caveats: Clonotypes appearing in both CD4 and CD8 compartments existed, and their share was small. FACS-sorted repertoires might harbor abundant contaminating clonotypes from the bulk population.

CDR3 length: 15 residues. The germline gives CDR1 SGHAT, CDR2 FQNNGV. Trimming took 1 base from V and 3 from J, leaving 13 bases between them. On this clonotype itself: Its antigen remains unidentified.

TCRdb recomputed calls from the 5' RACE reads with MiXCR, one row per CDR3 protein. The sample includes 80,000 to 100,000 distinct CDR3 sequences, 5.8% of them seen just once. The chain is built from TRBV11-2 and TRBJ2-7, with D possibly TRBD2 on 6 matching bases. The specimen was CD8+ T cells sorted from PBMCs, collected 10 days after the yellow fever booster vaccination. The source is a young man who received the YFV17D yellow fever vaccine. This CDR3 reads CASSLGASGGYEQYF. CDR3 DNA sequence: TGTGCCAGCAGCTTAGGTGCGTCCGGGGGCTACGAGCAGTACTTC. Drawing the rest from reference TRBV11-2 and TRBJ2-7, the complete variable domain is EAGVAQSPRYKIIEKRQSVAFWCNPISGHATLYWYQQILGQGPKLLIQFQNNGVVDDSQLPKDRFSAERLKGVDSTLKIQPAKLEDSAVYLCASSLGASGGYEQYFGPGTRLTVT.